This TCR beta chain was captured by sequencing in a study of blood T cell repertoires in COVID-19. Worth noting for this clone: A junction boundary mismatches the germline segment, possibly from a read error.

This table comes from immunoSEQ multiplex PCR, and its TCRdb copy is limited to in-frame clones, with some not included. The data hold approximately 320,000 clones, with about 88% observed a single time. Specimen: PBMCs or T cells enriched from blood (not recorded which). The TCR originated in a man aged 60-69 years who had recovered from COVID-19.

The CDR3 protein is CASSHRGAYNEQFF. Written as DNA, the CDR3 is TGTGCCAGTAGCCACAGGGGGGCCTACAATGAGCAGTTCTTC. This rearrangement joins TRBV3-1 (or the pseudogene TRBV3-2) to TRBJ2-1; the match to TRBD1 covers 8 bases. This CDR3 has 14 residues. Germline V lookup: CDR1 LGHDT, CDR2 YNNKEL (reference sequence).